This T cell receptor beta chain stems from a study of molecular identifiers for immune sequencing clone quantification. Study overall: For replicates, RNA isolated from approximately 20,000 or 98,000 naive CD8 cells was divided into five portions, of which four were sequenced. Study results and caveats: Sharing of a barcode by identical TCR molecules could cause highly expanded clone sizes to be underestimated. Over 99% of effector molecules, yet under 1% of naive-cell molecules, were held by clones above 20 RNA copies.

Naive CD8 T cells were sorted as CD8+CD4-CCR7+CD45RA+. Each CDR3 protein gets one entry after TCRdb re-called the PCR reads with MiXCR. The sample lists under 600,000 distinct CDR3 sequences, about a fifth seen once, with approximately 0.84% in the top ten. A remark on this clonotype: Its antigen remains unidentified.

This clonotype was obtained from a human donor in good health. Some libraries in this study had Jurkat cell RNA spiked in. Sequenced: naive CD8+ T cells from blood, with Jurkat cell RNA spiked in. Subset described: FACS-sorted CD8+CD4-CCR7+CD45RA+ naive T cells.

The CDR3: CASSQNVGQVPYEQYF. CDR3 sequence (DNA): TGCGCCAGCAGCCAAAATGTGGGACAGGTCCCCTACGAGCAGTACTTC. The chain carries TRBV4-1 and TRBJ2-7; TRBD1 agrees at 8 bases. The CDR3 has 16 residues. The J segment lost 2 bases and the V segment lost 2 bases, leaving 8 bases of the junction unmatched. Per germline, CDR1 MGHRA and CDR2 YSYEKL.